This T cell receptor (beta chain) derives from a study of identical twins. Study-wide results and caveats: These conclusions were based on statistical analysis (cross-sectional, not following the same donors). Models underestimated how often monozygotic twins shared out-of-frame TCR alpha.

Each CDR3 protein is one row after TCRdb ran MiXCR on the 5' RACE reads. Of approximately 1.8 million distinct CDR3 sequences listed, less than 40% are singletons. This CDR3 spans 16 amino acids. The V and J ends lost 3 bases and 2 bases respectively, with 16 bases between them. Germline-derived CDR1 and CDR2 are MDHEN and SYDVKM. This clonotype was seen a few times. Its antigen is currently unknown. J is TRBJ1-2 and V is TRBV28, with D possibly TRBD1 on 6 matching bases. The TCR originated in a newborn girl in good health. The sample taken for sequencing was cord blood. This chain's CDR3 is CASSFLSTGPNYGYTF. The CDR3 DNA reads TGTGCCAGCAGTTTTCTATCGACAGGACCCAACTATGGCTACACCTTC.